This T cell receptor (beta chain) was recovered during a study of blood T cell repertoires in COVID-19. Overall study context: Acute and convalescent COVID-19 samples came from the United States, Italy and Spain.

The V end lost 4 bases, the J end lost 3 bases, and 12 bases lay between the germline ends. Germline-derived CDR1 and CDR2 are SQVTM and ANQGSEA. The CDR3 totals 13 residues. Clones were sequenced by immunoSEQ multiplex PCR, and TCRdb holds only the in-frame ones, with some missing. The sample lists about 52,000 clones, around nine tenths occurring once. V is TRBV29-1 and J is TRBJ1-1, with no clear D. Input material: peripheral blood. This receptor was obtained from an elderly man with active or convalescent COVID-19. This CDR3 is CSVGTRKDTEAFF. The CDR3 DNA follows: TGCAGCGTTGGGACTCGAAAGGACACTGAAGCTTTCTTT.